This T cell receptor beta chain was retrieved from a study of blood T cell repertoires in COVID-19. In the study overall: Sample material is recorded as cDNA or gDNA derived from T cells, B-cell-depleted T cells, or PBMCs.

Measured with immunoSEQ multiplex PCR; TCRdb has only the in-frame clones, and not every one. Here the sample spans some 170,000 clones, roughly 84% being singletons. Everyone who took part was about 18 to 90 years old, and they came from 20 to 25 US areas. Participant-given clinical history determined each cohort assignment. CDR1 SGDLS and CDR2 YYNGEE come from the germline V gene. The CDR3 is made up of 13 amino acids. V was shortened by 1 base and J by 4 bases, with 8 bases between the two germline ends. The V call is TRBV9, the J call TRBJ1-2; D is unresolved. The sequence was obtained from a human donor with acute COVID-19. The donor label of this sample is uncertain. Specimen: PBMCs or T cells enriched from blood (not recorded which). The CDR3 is CASSVRLFYGYTF. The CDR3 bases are TGTGCCAGCAGCGTAAGACTGTTCTATGGCTACACCTTC.